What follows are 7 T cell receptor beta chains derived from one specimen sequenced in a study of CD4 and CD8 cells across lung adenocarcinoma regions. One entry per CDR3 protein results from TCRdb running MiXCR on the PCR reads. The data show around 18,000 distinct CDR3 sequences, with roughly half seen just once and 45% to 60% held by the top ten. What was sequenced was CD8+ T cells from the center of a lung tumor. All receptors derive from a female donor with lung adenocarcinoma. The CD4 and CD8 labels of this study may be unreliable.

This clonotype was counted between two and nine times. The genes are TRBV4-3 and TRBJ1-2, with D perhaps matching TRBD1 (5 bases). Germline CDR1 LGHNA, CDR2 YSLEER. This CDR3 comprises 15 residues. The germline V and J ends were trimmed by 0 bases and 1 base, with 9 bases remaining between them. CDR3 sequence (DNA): TGCGCCAGCAGCCAAGAGCACAGGAGTAACTATGGCTACACCTTC. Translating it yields CASSQEHRSNYGYTF.

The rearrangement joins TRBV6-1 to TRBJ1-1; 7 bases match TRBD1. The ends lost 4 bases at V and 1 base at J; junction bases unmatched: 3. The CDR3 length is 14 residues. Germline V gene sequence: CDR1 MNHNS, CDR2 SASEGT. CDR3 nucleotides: TGTGCCAGCAGTGCGGCAGGGGGGAACACTGAAGCTTTCTTT. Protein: CASSAAGGNTEAFF.

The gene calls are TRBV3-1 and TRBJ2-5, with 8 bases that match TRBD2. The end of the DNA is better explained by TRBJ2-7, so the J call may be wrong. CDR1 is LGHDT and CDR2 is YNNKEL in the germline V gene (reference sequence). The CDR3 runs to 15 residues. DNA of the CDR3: TGTGCCAGCAGCCAAGGAGGGACTAGTACCTACGAGCAGTACTTC. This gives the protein CASSQGGTSTYEQYF.

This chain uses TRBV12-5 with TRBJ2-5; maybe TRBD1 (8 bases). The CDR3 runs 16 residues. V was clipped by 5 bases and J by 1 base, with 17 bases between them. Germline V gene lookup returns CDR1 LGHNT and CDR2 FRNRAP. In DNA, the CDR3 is TGTGCTAGTGGTCCTGGACAGGGCGGGGGCCAAGAGACCCAGTACTTC. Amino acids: CASGPGQGGGQETQYF.

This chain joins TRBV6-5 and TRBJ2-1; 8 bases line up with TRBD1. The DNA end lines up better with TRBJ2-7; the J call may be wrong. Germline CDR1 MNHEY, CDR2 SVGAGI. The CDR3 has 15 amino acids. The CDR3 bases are TGTGCCAGCAGTTACTCGGGACAGGTTCGCTACGAGCAGTACTTC. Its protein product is CASSYSGQVRYEQYF.

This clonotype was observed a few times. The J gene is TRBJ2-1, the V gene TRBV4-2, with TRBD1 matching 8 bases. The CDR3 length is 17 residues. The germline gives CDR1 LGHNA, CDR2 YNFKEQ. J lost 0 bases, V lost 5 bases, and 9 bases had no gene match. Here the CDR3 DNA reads TGTGCCAGCAGCACCCGGACAGGGAGGAACTCCTACAATGAGCAGTTCTTC. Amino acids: CASSTRTGRNSYNEQFF.

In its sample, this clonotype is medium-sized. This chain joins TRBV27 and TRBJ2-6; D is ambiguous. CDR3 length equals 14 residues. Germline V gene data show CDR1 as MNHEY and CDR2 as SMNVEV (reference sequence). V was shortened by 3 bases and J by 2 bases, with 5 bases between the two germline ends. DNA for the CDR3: TGTGCCAGCAGTTTCGTCGCTGGGGCCAACGTCCTGACTTTC. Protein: CASSFVAGANVLTF.